In its sample, the clone carrying this T cell receptor beta chain was seen a few times. The data were taken from a study of T-cell reconstitution after alpha-beta-depleted transplantation in children. The library targeted TCRbeta and was prepared with unique molecular identifiers. TCRdb used MiXCR to reprocess the PCR reads, holding one entry per CDR3 protein. The data contain roughly 28,000 distinct CDR3 sequences, 15% to 20% of them singletons. The CDR3 length is 13 residues. Trimming cost V 4 bases and J 5 bases; bases outside gene matches: 3. The germline gives CDR1 SQVTM, CDR2 ANQGSEA. The material was PBMCs, mostly from graft donor cells, obtained 60 days after TCRalphabeta/CD19-depleted stem cell transplant. The chain uses TRBV29-1 and TRBJ1-1; 11 positions match TRBD1. This TCR was sampled from a male patient between 2 and 10 years old who had a stem cell transplant for acute lymphoblastic leukemia, so the T cells may come from the graft donor. CDR3 nucleotide sequence: TGCAGCGTTGCCGGGACAGGGGGGACTGAAGCTTTCTTT. As protein: CSVAGTGGTEAFF.